This T cell receptor (beta chain) was sequenced during a study of vaccination and CD4 T cells after COVID-19. The assay that was used to sequence DNA from cultured CD4+ T cells was the Oncomine TCR Beta short-read assay. Once CD4+ T cells had been cultured, genomic DNA was extracted from them. Each CDR3 protein is one row after TCRdb ran MiXCR on the PCR reads. The data show 15,000 to 20,000 distinct CDR3 sequences, less than 60% seen once. Study-wide findings and caveats: Rising from about 20 to 38, the median of SARS-CoV-2-reactive clonotypes did not change significantly.

This sample's treatment: roughly ten-day PBMC culture with coronavirus spike peptide pools or control peptides (ViraFEST assay). Under the ViraFEST approach, antigen-specific T cells were expanded with peptide pools and TCRs subsequently sequenced. There were positive PCR dates ranging from March to December 2020, all predating US Alpha, Beta and Delta variants. The germline V gene encodes CDR1 LGHNA and CDR2 YNFKEQ. Trimming stripped 4 bases from V and 5 bases from J, with 15 bases between. The CDR3 runs 15 residues. As regards this clonotype: As yet, its antigen is unknown.

This TCR was recovered from a human donor who had recovered from COVID-19. Source: CD4+ T cells from blood, cultured in vitro, taken before SARS-CoV-2 vaccination. The V gene is TRBV4-2, the J gene TRBJ2-1, with a possible D match to TRBD1 (5 bases). CDR3 DNA: TGTGCCAGCAGCCCCAAACGGGCAGGGCACAATGAGCAGTTCTTC. Its protein product is CASSPKRAGHNEQFF.